One sample yielded the 32 T cell receptor beta chains listed below, sequenced in a study of blood T cell repertoires in COVID-19. This table comes from immunoSEQ multiplex PCR, and its TCRdb copy is limited to in-frame clones, with some not included. The profile covers about 170,000 clones, with about 82% appearing a single time and about 8.8% taken by the ten largest. Sequenced: peripheral blood. The receptors come from a woman older than 75 with COVID-19, enrolled during active disease.

This chain uses TRBV7-9 with TRBJ2-2; 10 nucleotides line up with TRBD2. Germline CDR1 reads SEHNR; CDR2 reads FQNEAQ (reference sequence). This CDR3 has 18 residues. The trim removed 3 bases at V and 0 bases at J, leaving 7 bases unmatched. The CDR3 loop reads CASSFLGLARSNTGELFF. The CDR3 bases are TGTGCCAGCAGCTTTTTGGGACTAGCGCGTTCGAACACCGGGGAGCTGTTTTTT.

This clone was detected a few times. V gene TRBV5-1 combines with J gene TRBJ2-5; 8 bases map to TRBD2. The CDR3 covers 14 residues. Germline CDR1 reads SGHRS; CDR2 reads YFSETQ. V gave up 4 bases and J gave up 5 bases; unmatched junction bases: 7. CDR3: CASSPGTRGETQYF. CDR3 coding DNA: TGCGCCAGCAGCCCCGGGACTAGGGGGGAGACCCAGTACTTC.

The V call is TRBV24-1, the J call TRBJ2-1; 12 positions match TRBD2. This CDR3 contains 15 residues. CDR1 and CDR2 (germline): KGHDR, SFDVKD. With 3 bases clipped from V and 7 bases from J, the junction kept 3 bases outside the gene matches. The CDR3 spells CATSDPGTSGNEQFF. CDR3 sequence (DNA): TGTGCCACCAGTGATCCCGGGACTAGCGGGAATGAGCAGTTCTTC.

The rearrangement links TRBV5-4 to TRBJ2-2, with 10 bases fitting TRBD1. With V trimmed by 4 bases and J by 3 bases, 6 bases remained unmatched. Germline V gives CDR1 SGHNT, CDR2 YYREEE (reference sequence). The CDR3 length is 16 residues. DNA for the CDR3: TGTGCCAGCAGCCCGGGACAGGGGTCCTACACCGGGGAGCTGTTTTTT. Protein sequence: CASSPGQGSYTGELFF.

The chain employs TRBV5-1 and TRBJ1-4; D remains ambiguous. Germline lookup yields CDR1 SGHRS and CDR2 YFSETQ. Trimming left V 0 bases short and J 10 bases short, with 7 bases between. The CDR3 is 12 residues long. In DNA form, the CDR3 reads TGCGCCAGCAGCTTGGAGAGGAGAAAACTGTTTTTT. Its protein is CASSLERRKLFF.

This sequence joins TRBV3-1 (or the pseudogene TRBV3-2) and TRBJ1-6, with a possible D match to TRBD1 (6 bases). Trimming pared 1 base from V and 6 bases from J, leaving 22 bases between. Germline CDR1 reads LGHDT; CDR2 reads YNNKEL (reference sequence). There are 19 residues in the CDR3. CDR3 in amino acids: CASSQAAEGGLLGNSPLHF. CDR3 bases: TGTGCCAGCAGCCAAGCCGCGGAGGGGGGGCTTCTTGGTAATTCACCCCTCCACTTT.

The chain carries TRBV7-9 and TRBJ2-5, with a tentative D call TRBD2 (5 bases). This CDR3 comprises 14 residues. From germline, CDR1 is SEHNR and CDR2 FQNEAQ (reference sequence). With 5 bases removed from V and 4 bases from J, the gap between germline ends came to 14 bases. The CDR3 DNA follows: TGTGCCAGCAGCCCTAGCCGACTGCCAGAGACCCAGTACTTC. Translating it yields CASSPSRLPETQYF.

The chain uses TRBV9 and TRBJ2-5, with 8 bases that match TRBD1. The CDR3 runs to 14 residues. Germline assignment: CDR1 SGDLS and CDR2 YYNGEE. V lost 6 bases and J lost 0; bases outside the gene matches: 4. Here the CDR3 DNA reads TGTGCCAGCAACCGGGACAGGCACCAAGAGACCCAGTACTTC. Its translation: CASNRDRHQETQYF.

This chain joins TRBV19 and TRBJ2-1; 11 nucleotides match TRBD2. V shed 5 bases and J 3 bases; nucleotides not matched to a gene: 6. This CDR3 region has 16 residues. The V gene's germline CDR1 is LNHDA and CDR2 SQIVND (reference sequence). The CDR3 bases are TGTGCCAGTAGTGATAGCGGGGGGGAAGTCTACAATGAGCAGTTCTTC. Protein: CASSDSGGEVYNEQFF.

V usage is TRBV19 and J usage is TRBJ1-1; 7 nucleotides line up with TRBD1. The J segment lost 3 bases and the V segment lost 8 bases, leaving 12 bases of the junction unmatched. Germline CDR1 LNHDA, CDR2 SQIVND (reference sequence). The CDR3 is made up of 15 amino acids. CDR3 region: CASLPQGGGYTEAFF. The CDR3 DNA sequence: TGTGCCAGTCTGCCCCAGGGGGGCGGCTACACTGAAGCTTTCTTT.

The chain uses TRBV3-1 (or the pseudogene TRBV3-2) and TRBJ1-5; 8 nucleotides line up with TRBD1. CDR3 length equals 16 residues. Germline CDR1 reads LGHDT; CDR2 reads YNNKEL (reference sequence). Trimming cost V 3 bases and J 4 bases; bases outside gene matches: 8. The CDR3 bases are TGTGCCAGCAGCCAGCAGGGGGCGAGGGGAAATCAGCCCCAGCATTTT. This gives the protein CASSQQGARGNQPQHF.

The chain employs TRBV7-9 and TRBJ2-2, with D possibly matching TRBD2 (6 bases). V lost 3 bases, J lost 10 bases, and 15 bases lay in between. Looked up from germline, CDR1 is SEHNR and CDR2 is FQNEAQ (reference sequence). This CDR3 contains 14 residues. The chain's CDR3 is CASSFGGVWEELFF. In DNA form, the CDR3 reads TGTGCCAGCAGCTTCGGGGGAGTCTGGGAGGAGCTGTTTTTT.

The CDR3 bases are TGTGCCAGCACCCTAGGAGGGCCCACTGAAGCTTTCTTT. Translating gives CASTLGGPTEAFF. This chain connects TRBV6-5 to TRBJ1-1; no reliable D call. The V gene's germline CDR1 is MNHEY and CDR2 SVGAGI. V lost 7 bases and J 4 bases, leaving 13 bases between the germline ends. This CDR3 region has 13 residues.

V usage is TRBV7-2 and J usage is TRBJ2-1; tentative D call: TRBD2 (6 bases). V was trimmed by 2 bases and J by 5 bases, leaving 13 bases between them. From germline, CDR1 is SGHTA and CDR2 FQGNSA. The CDR3 runs to 15 residues. The CDR3 coding sequence is TGTGCCAGCAGCTTAAAGGGACTTCAGAACAATGAGCAGTTCTTC. It is translated as CASSLKGLQNNEQFF. The full variable domain, completed using reference TRBV7-2 and TRBJ2-1, is GAGVSQSPSNKVTEKGKDVELRCDPISGHTALYWYRQSLGQGLEFLIYFQGNSAPDKSGLPSDRFSAERTGGSVSTLTIQRTQQEDSAVYLCASSLKGLQNNEQFFGPGTRLTVL.

The V and J genes are TRBV27 and TRBJ1-2; 7 bases fit TRBD1. The germline gives CDR1 MNHEY, CDR2 SMNVEV (reference sequence). This CDR3 has 14 residues. The J segment lost 4 bases and the V segment lost 5 bases, leaving 7 bases of the junction unmatched. CDR3 loop: CASSPQGGLYGYTF. In nucleotides, the CDR3 is TGTGCCAGCAGTCCCCAGGGGGGCCTCTATGGCTACACCTTC.

This sequence joins TRBV7-8 and TRBJ2-5, with 12 positions matching TRBD2. The ends lost 5 bases at V and 7 bases at J; junction bases unmatched: 11. Germline V gene lookup returns CDR1 SGHVS and CDR2 FQNEAQ. CDR3 size: 16 residues. CDR3 protein: CASSPGTSGSGGTQYF. CDR3 nucleotides: TGTGCCAGCAGCCCCGGGACTAGCGGGTCCGGGGGGACCCAGTACTTC.

This clone is a singleton in its sample. The chain links TRBV19 to TRBJ1-6; D unclear. The V end was cut by 8 bases, the J end by 6 bases, with 11 bases between. This CDR3 has 13 amino acids. Germline-derived CDR1 and CDR2 are LNHDA and SQIVND (reference sequence). CDR3 loop: CASRTVGNSPLHF. CDR3 coding DNA: TGTGCCAGTCGGACTGTTGGTAATTCACCCCTCCACTTT.

The CDR3 DNA reads as TGCAGCGTTTTAACAGACGTACCCTACAATGAGCAGTTCTTC. Protein: CSVLTDVPYNEQFF. J is TRBJ2-1 and V is TRBV29-1; D call uncertain. The CDR3 sequence is 14 residues long. V was pared by 5 bases and J by 2 bases, with 13 bases between. CDR1 is SQVTM, CDR2 ANQGSEA, per germline.

The V and J genes are TRBV6-5 and TRBJ2-2, with TRBD2 identical over 7 bases. V shed 2 bases and J 7 bases; nucleotides not matched to a gene: 4. This CDR3 has 14 residues. Germline V gene sequence: CDR1 MNHEY, CDR2 SVGAGI. The CDR3 spells CASSYSGVVGELFF. The DNA of the CDR3 is TGTGCCAGCAGTTACAGCGGGGTTGTCGGGGAGCTGTTTTTT.

This chain connects TRBV5-6 to TRBJ2-5, with 9 bases lining up with TRBD1. The CDR3 sequence is 13 residues long. CDR1 is SGHDT, CDR2 YYEEEE, per germline. Trimming cost V 4 bases and J 10 bases; bases outside gene matches: 8. In nucleotides, the CDR3 is TGTGCCAGCAGCGTCGGGACAGGGATGGGCCAGTACTTC. It is translated as CASSVGTGMGQYF.

The gene calls are TRBV19 and TRBJ1-1; D might be TRBD1 (6 bases). Trimming took off 5 bases at V and 5 bases at J, with 12 bases between the two ends. This CDR3 is built from 13 residues. Germline V CDR1 and CDR2: LNHDA, SQIVND (reference sequence). The chain's CDR3 is CASSWGRGTEAFF. CDR3 nucleotide sequence: TGTGCCAGTAGTTGGGGGAGGGGGACTGAAGCTTTCTTT. The whole variable domain, remainder taken from reference TRBV19 and TRBJ1-1, is DGGITQSPKYLFRKEGQNVTLSCEQNLNHDAMYWYRQDPGQGLRLIYYSQIVNDFQKGDIAEGYSVSREKKESFPLTVTSAQKNPTAFYLCASSWGRGTEAFFGQGTRLTVV.

This chain connects TRBV18 to TRBJ2-3; possible D gene TRBD1, 5 bases. Germline V gene data show CDR1 as KGHSH and CDR2 as LQKENI. The CDR3 length is 14 residues. V was pared by 3 bases and J by 6 bases, with 13 bases between. The CDR3 spells CASSPQGFGDTQYF. In nucleotides, the CDR3 is TGTGCCAGCTCACCCCAGGGCTTCGGGGATACGCAGTATTTT.

Remarks on this clone: Other nucleotide sequences from this sample produce the same CDR3. The chain is built from TRBV3-1 (or the pseudogene TRBV3-2) and TRBJ1-2; D is unclear. Germline CDR1 is LGHDT and CDR2 is YNNKEL (reference sequence). V lost 3 bases to trimming and J lost 2 bases, with 7 bases between them. The CDR3 loop spans 13 amino acids. DNA of the CDR3: TGTGCCAGCAGCCAGGCACAGAACTATGGCTACACCTTC. It encodes CASSQAQNYGYTF.

The chain uses TRBV9 and TRBJ2-4, with D possibly matching TRBD2 (6 bases). The V gene's germline CDR1 is SGDLS and CDR2 YYNGEE. V was cut by 4 bases and J by 2 bases, with 16 bases left in between. CDR3 length: 16 amino acids. DNA of the CDR3: TGTGCCAGCAGCTCCCCTGGGGGGACCACCAAAAACATTCAGTACTTC. Its translation is CASSSPGGTTKNIQYF.

The chain couples TRBV5-6 to TRBJ2-7; maybe TRBD2 (6 bases). CDR1 and CDR2 from the germline V gene are SGHDT and YYEEEE. The CDR3 has 14 residues. V lost 1 base and J 4 bases, leaving 12 bases between the germline ends. The CDR3 DNA follows: TGTGCCAGCAGCTTGAATCACGGGGGTTACGAGCAGTACTTC. Translated: CASSLNHGGYEQYF.

The V gene is TRBV5-1, the J gene TRBJ2-5; tentatively, D is TRBD2 (6 bases). The CDR3 has 15 residues. Germline V gene data show CDR1 as SGHRS and CDR2 as YFSETQ. V gave up 4 bases and J gave up 4 bases, with 17 bases separating them. In DNA form, the CDR3 reads TGCGCCAGCAGCATAGGAGCGGGTTCAGGAGAGACCCAGTACTTC. This translates into CASSIGAGSGETQYF.

The CDR3 protein is CASSGGQYSNQPQHF. The DNA of the CDR3 is TGTGCCAGTAGTGGTGGACAATATAGCAATCAGCCCCAGCATTTT. The chain recombines TRBV19 with TRBJ1-5; weak D call: TRBD1 (5 bases). V was trimmed by 5 bases and J by 0 bases, leaving 11 bases between them. This CDR3 comprises 15 residues. CDR1 LNHDA and CDR2 SQIVND come from the germline V gene (reference sequence).

The count of this clone is one. This chain links TRBV7-9 with TRBJ2-7, with 8 bases fitting TRBD2. The CDR3 length is 15 residues. The J segment lost 6 bases and the V segment lost 1 base, leaving 8 bases of the junction unmatched. The germline CDR1 and CDR2 sequences are SEHNR and FQNEAQ (reference sequence). The CDR3 DNA is TGTGCCAGCAGCTTAGGCGGGACTAGGGTCGCCGAGCAGTACTTC. This codes for CASSLGGTRVAEQYF.

The chain is built from TRBV28 and TRBJ1-5, with D perhaps TRBD1 (6 bases). Deletions cut 4 bases from V and 3 bases from J, with 13 bases between. The CDR3 spans 15 residues. CDR1 is MDHEN, CDR2 SYDVKM, per germline. In DNA form, the CDR3 reads TGTGCCAGCAGTTCCCCGGGGGGCAACAATCAGCCCCAGCATTTT. Its translation: CASSSPGGNNQPQHF.

V gene TRBV5-1 combines with J gene TRBJ1-5; TRBD1 might be the D (5 bases). The V end was cut by 4 bases, the J end by 6 bases, with 20 bases between. The CDR3 loop spans 16 amino acids. Germline CDR1 SGHRS, CDR2 YFSETQ. The DNA for the CDR3 is TGCGCCAGCAGCCTCCTTAGGACCAGGGAAGGTCAGCCCCAGCATTTT. This sequence encodes CASSLLRTREGQPQHF.

The chain carries TRBV12-3 or TRBV12-4 and TRBJ1-2; tentatively, D is TRBD1 (5 bases). The CDR3 covers 13 residues. V was pared by 3 bases and J by 8 bases, with 13 bases between. The CDR3 bases are TGTGCCAGCAGTTTGGCGGGGGGGACCGGCTACACCTTC. Protein sequence: CASSLAGGTGYTF.

This clone has only a few counts. The genes are TRBV7-9 and TRBJ1-3; D is possibly TRBD1 (6 bases). This CDR3 has 14 residues. Trimming cost V 2 bases and J 9 bases, with 14 bases left between them. The germline V gene encodes CDR1 SEHNR and CDR2 FQNEAQ (reference sequence). CDR3 loop: CASSLSENRVTIYF. DNA for the CDR3: TGTGCCAGCAGCTTATCGGAGAACAGGGTCACCATATATTTT.